These 15 T cell receptor beta chains were sequenced from one sample in a study of CD8+CD57+ T cells in acquired aplastic anemia. Patients who underwent sequencing had shown CD8+CD57+ cell expansion by flow cytometry. Genomic DNA, serving as template, underwent TCR beta VDJ and CDR3 profiling. TCRdb called the reads again in MiXCR, with one record for every CDR3 protein. Here the sample spans 150,000 to 200,000 distinct CDR3 sequences, about 45% being singletons. Source material: sorted CD4+, CD8+, or CD8+CD57+ T cells (not recorded which) from PBMCs. The receptors were sampled from a human donor with aplastic anemia.

This sequence joins TRBV7-2 and TRBJ2-5; possibly TRBD1 for D (5 bases). The V gene's germline CDR1 is SGHTA and CDR2 FQGNSA. V was trimmed by 3 bases and J by 5 bases, leaving 7 bases between them. The CDR3 sequence is 12 residues long. The CDR3 bases are TGTGCCAGCAGCTTTGCAGGGGAGACCCAGTACTTC. Amino acids: CASSFAGETQYF.

This clonotype turned up a few times. The rearrangement joins TRBV20-1 to TRBJ1-6, with 9 nucleotides matching TRBD1. The CDR3 has 15 amino acids. After removal of 0 bases from V and 8 bases from J, the junction contained 5 bases not matched to a gene. Per the germline V gene, CDR1 is DFQATT and CDR2 is SNEGSKA (reference sequence). CDR3 DNA sequence: TGCAGTGCTAGAGATCCGGGACAGGGCCATTCACCCCTCCACTTT. The encoded protein is CSARDPGQGHSPLHF.

Ten or more counts support this clonotype. V is TRBV29-1 and J is TRBJ1-4; tentatively, D is TRBD1 (6 bases). The CDR3 has 16 amino acids. The germline V and J ends were trimmed by 4 bases and 5 bases, with 20 bases remaining between them. In germline, CDR1 is SQVTM, CDR2 ANQGSEA. The CDR3 here is CSVVSGEDRFNEKLFF. CDR3 sequence (DNA): TGCAGCGTTGTATCGGGGGAAGACAGGTTCAATGAAAAACTGTTTTTT.

The table lists this clonotype with a count of one. V is TRBV10-1 and J is TRBJ1-5, with 10 bases aligning to TRBD1. CDR1 and CDR2 from the germline V gene are WNHNN and SYGVQD (reference sequence). After removal of 5 bases from V and 6 bases from J, the junction contained 1 base not matched to a gene. CDR3 length: 13 residues. The CDR3 DNA reads as TGCGCCAGCAGTCGGACAGGGGGTCAGCCCCAGCATTTT. The encoded protein is CASSRTGGQPQHF.

This clonotype has at least ten counts. This chain joins TRBV19 and TRBJ1-1; D is unclear. Germline CDR1 LNHDA, CDR2 SQIVND (reference sequence). CDR3 length: 12 amino acids. The V gene lost 7 bases and the J gene lost 0 bases, with 6 bases spanning the gap. CDR3 DNA: TGTGCCAGTACCGGGTTGAACACTGAAGCTTTCTTT. Translating gives CASTGLNTEAFF.

V usage is TRBV19 and J usage is TRBJ1-5; no reliable D call. This CDR3 has 14 residues. Germline CDR1 is LNHDA and CDR2 is SQIVND (reference sequence). V lost 3 bases and J lost 1, with 7 bases in between. The CDR3 here is CASSILGSNQPQHF. CDR3 nucleotide sequence: TGTGCCAGTAGTATTTTGGGAAGCAATCAGCCCCAGCATTTT.

The rearrangement joins TRBV6-4 to TRBJ2-1, with D tentatively TRBD1 or TRBD2 (6 bases each). Germline lookup yields CDR1 MRHNA and CDR2 SNTAGT. The CDR3 length is 13 residues. V was cut by 7 bases and J by 4 bases, with 11 bases left in between. CDR3 in amino acids: CASKGGLYNEQFF. CDR3 nucleotide sequence: TGTGCCAGCAAGGGGGGCCTTTACAATGAGCAGTTCTTC.

This chain joins TRBV7-9 and TRBJ2-7, with 10 bases lining up with TRBD2. Germline CDR1 SEHNR, CDR2 FQNEAQ (reference sequence). V lost 6 bases to trimming and J lost 6 bases; unmatched junction nucleotides: 8. This CDR3 is 14 amino acids long. In DNA form, the CDR3 reads TGTGCCAGCAGTCCAGCGGGGGGGGCTATCGAGCAGTACTTC. Residues: CASSPAGGAIEQYF.

For this clonotype: A much larger clone lies one base from this, so it may be a read error. CDR3 coding DNA: TGTGCCACCCGATCCGAGTACAATGAGCAGTACTTC. Translation gives CATRSEYNEQYF. This chain uses TRBV10-3 with TRBJ2-7, with no clear D. This CDR3 is built from 12 residues. Germline assignment: CDR1 ENHRY and CDR2 SYGVKD. Trimming stripped 10 bases from V and 7 bases from J, with 17 bases between.

On this clonotype itself: A much larger clone is a single base away; this may be a read error. The CDR3 ends on some other residue instead of the conserved phenylalanine or tryptophan, so this is likely a read error. V and J are TRBV9 and TRBJ1-6; TRBD1 agrees at 9 bases. The germline V gene has CDR1 SGDLS and CDR2 YYNGEE. This CDR3 is 15 amino acids long. The ends lost 3 bases at V and 7 bases at J; junction bases unmatched: 5. The CDR3 loop is CASSARGQGNSPLHL. The CDR3 region has the DNA TGTGCCAGCAGCGCCCGGGGACAGGGAAATTCACCCCTCCACCTT.

V and J are TRBV3-1 and TRBJ2-4; D is possibly TRBD2 (5 bases). V was trimmed by 0 bases and J by 0 bases, leaving 12 bases between them. Germline loops: CDR1 LGHDT, CDR2 YNNKEL (reference sequence). This CDR3 is 17 amino acids long. The CDR3 is CASSQDPSGLAKNIQYF. The CDR3 coding sequence is TGTGCCAGCAGCCAAGATCCCAGCGGACTAGCCAAAAACATTCAGTACTTC.

Ten or more counts support this clonotype. The chain combines TRBV24-1 with TRBJ1-5; no clear D. V lost 6 bases and J 4 bases, leaving 12 bases between the germline ends. The CDR3 has 14 amino acids. Per germline, CDR1 KGHDR and CDR2 SFDVKD. The CDR3 nucleotides read TGTGCCACCAGTACCCGGGCTAATAATCAGCCCCAGCATTTT. Its protein product is CATSTRANNQPQHF.

This clonotype was observed at least ten times. V and J are TRBV5-1 and TRBJ2-3; the D is unclear. V gave up 4 bases and J gave up 6 bases, with 18 bases separating them. The CDR3 loop spans 15 amino acids. The germline gives CDR1 SGHRS, CDR2 YFSETQ. The CDR3 bases are TGCGCCAGCAGCGGGTCCTATAGAGAGGCCGATACGCAGTATTTT. Translated, it gives CASSGSYREADTQYF.

This clonotype was seen at least ten times. The chain carries TRBV15 and TRBJ1-3, with a tentative D call TRBD1 (5 bases). This CDR3 is built from 18 residues. The V end lost 4 bases, the J end lost 7 bases, and 26 bases lay between the germline ends. Germline loops: CDR1 LNHNV, CDR2 YYDKDF (reference sequence). The CDR3 is CATSNFPYGASDGNTIYF. The DNA of the CDR3 is TGTGCCACCAGCAATTTCCCCTATGGGGCTTCTGATGGGAACACCATATATTTT.

This clonotype was counted ten times or more. The chain uses TRBV15 and TRBJ2-7; TRBD2 matches at 10 bases. CDR1 and CDR2 from the germline V gene are LNHNV and YYDKDF (reference sequence). Trimming removed 4 bases from V and 3 bases from J; junction bases left unmatched: 6. The CDR3 runs to 15 residues. DNA of the CDR3: TGTGCCACCAGCACCCGGACTAGCGGACTCTACGAGCAGTACTTC. Protein product: CATSTRTSGLYEQYF.